The 22 T cell receptor beta chains below come from one sample, sequenced in a study of OX40 agonist ivuxolimab in advanced cancers. TCRdb keeps only in-frame clones here, not all; method: immunoSEQ multiplex PCR. The table shows under 85,000 clones, with around 86% occurring only once. This sample comprised CD4+ or CD8+ T cells sorted from blood, obtained in a trial of the OX40 agonist ivuxolimab. Receptors originate from an adult with an advanced solid tumor such as melanoma, head and neck, liver or kidney cancer.

CDR3 protein: CAWTVAITDTQYF. CDR3 coding DNA: TGTGCCTGGACGGTAGCGATCACAGATACGCAGTATTTT. The genes are TRBV30 and TRBJ2-3; D is possibly TRBD2 (5 bases). Germline CDR1 is GTSNPN and CDR2 is SVGIG (reference sequence). The CDR3 length is 13 residues. Trimming took off 4 bases at V and 2 bases at J, with 10 bases between the two ends.

This chain joins TRBV10-2 and TRBJ1-1; D is undetermined. CDR1 WSHSY and CDR2 SAAADI come from the germline V gene. The V end lost 5 bases, the J end lost 1 base, and 8 bases lay between the germline ends. CDR3 length: 13 amino acids. The CDR3, as DNA: TGCGCCAGCAGTCTAGACGGGAACACTGAAGCTTTCTTT. Amino acid sequence: CASSLDGNTEAFF.

This clone was seen only once. The V gene is TRBV2, the J gene TRBJ2-6, with 9 bases identical to TRBD1. Per germline, CDR1 SNHLY and CDR2 FYNNEI. The CDR3 is made up of 17 amino acids. With 6 bases clipped from V and 0 bases from J, the junction kept 6 bases outside the gene matches. The CDR3 sequence is CASSRDRVYSGANVLTF. The CDR3 region has the DNA TGTGCCAGCAGCCGGGACAGGGTATACTCTGGGGCCAACGTCCTGACTTTC.

V usage is TRBV11-2 and J usage is TRBJ2-7; the match to TRBD2 covers 8 bases. Trimming removed 2 bases from V and 3 bases from J; junction bases left unmatched: 9. Germline-derived CDR1 and CDR2 are SGHAT and FQNNGV. The CDR3 covers 16 residues. As DNA, the CDR3 is TGTGCCAGCAGCTTATCAAGGACTAGCCTGTTCTACGAGCAGTACTTC. It yields the protein CASSLSRTSLFYEQYF.

The V call is TRBV4-1, the J call TRBJ1-1, with 11 bases lining up with TRBD1. The CDR3 runs to 17 residues. V trimming: 4 bases; J trimming: 4 bases; junction bases outside the gene matches: 11. Germline values: CDR1 MGHRA, CDR2 YSYEKL. CDR3 sequence reads: CASSPKTPGQGVTEAFF. CDR3 DNA: TGCGCCAGCAGCCCCAAAACCCCGGGACAGGGGGTCACTGAAGCTTTCTTT.

The table lists this clone with a count of one. The gene calls are TRBV7-2 and TRBJ2-5; 9 bases match TRBD2. The germline CDR1 and CDR2 sequences are SGHTA and FQGNSA. This CDR3 comprises 14 residues. The V and J ends lost 5 bases and 1 base, in that order; junction bases with no gene match: 2. In DNA form, the CDR3 reads TGTGCCAGCAGCCTTAGCGGGGGCCAAGAGACCCAGTACTTC. It encodes CASSLSGGQETQYF.

The rearrangement uses TRBV2 and TRBJ1-6, with D uncertain. Germline V CDR1 and CDR2: SNHLY, FYNNEI. Trimming removed 8 bases at V and 9 bases at J, with 14 bases between. This CDR3 has 13 amino acids. This chain's CDR3 is CASFRDTGSPLHF. In DNA, the CDR3 is TGTGCCAGCTTTCGGGATACGGGTTCACCCCTCCACTTT.

The J gene is TRBJ1-2, the V gene TRBV18, with D possibly being TRBD1 (6 bases). The germline V gene has CDR1 KGHSH and CDR2 LQKENI. This CDR3 contains 15 residues. V gave up 3 bases and J gave up 2 bases, with 13 bases separating them. The CDR3 bases are TGTGCCAGCTCACCCTGGGACAACCCCAACTATGGCTACACCTTC. Protein: CASSPWDNPNYGYTF.

This chain connects TRBV7-9 to TRBJ2-2, with unresolved D. V gave up 7 bases and J gave up 2 bases, with 2 bases separating them. Germline V lookup: CDR1 SEHNR, CDR2 FQNEAQ (reference sequence). This CDR3 is 11 amino acids long. Here the CDR3 reads CASINTGELFF. In DNA, the CDR3 is TGTGCCAGCATCAACACCGGGGAGCTGTTTTTT.

The V and J genes are TRBV30 and TRBJ1-1, with D possibly being TRBD1 (5 bases). The ends were cut back, 2 bases at V and 0 bases at J, with 10 bases in the middle. The CDR3 sequence is 14 residues long. Germline CDR1 is GTSNPN and CDR2 is SVGIG (reference sequence). CDR3 bases: TGTGCCTGGAGTCGGGGCCTCATGAACACTGAAGCTTTCTTT. Protein product: CAWSRGLMNTEAFF. Supplemented by reference TRBV30 and TRBJ1-1, the full variable domain reads SQTIHQWPATLVQPVGSPLSLECTVEGTSNPNLYWYRQAAGRGLQLLFYSVGIGQISSEVPQNLSASRPQDRQFILSSKKLLLSDSGFYLCAWSRGLMNTEAFFGQGTRLTVV.

The chain recombines TRBV2 with TRBJ1-1; D may be TRBD1 (5 bases). Trimming removed 7 bases at V and 1 base at J, with 10 bases between. This CDR3 comprises 13 residues. Germline lookup yields CDR1 SNHLY and CDR2 FYNNEI. The CDR3, as DNA: TGTGCCAGCACCTTGAGGGGGAACACTGAAGCTTTCTTT. Its protein product is CASTLRGNTEAFF.

The V gene is TRBV7-2, the J gene TRBJ2-3; D uncertain. CDR1 and CDR2 (germline): SGHTA, FQGNSA. Trimming took off 0 bases at V and 2 bases at J, with 9 bases between the two ends. The CDR3 runs to 15 residues. The CDR3 is CASSLAPINTDTQYF. CDR3 bases: TGTGCCAGCAGCTTAGCCCCGATTAACACAGATACGCAGTATTTT. Looking up the rest from reference TRBV7-2 and TRBJ2-3 gives the full variable domain: GAGVSQSPSNKVTEKGKDVELRCDPISGHTALYWYRQSLGQGLEFLIYFQGNSAPDKSGLPSDRFSAERTGGSVSTLTIQRTQQEDSAVYLCASSLAPINTDTQYFGPGTRLTVL.

The rearrangement links TRBV6-6 to TRBJ2-3; tentatively, D is TRBD2 (6 bases). The germline V gene encodes CDR1 MNHNY and CDR2 SVGAGI (reference sequence). V lost 0 bases and J lost 0, with 7 bases in between. The CDR3 has 15 amino acids. CDR3 sequence reads: CASSYSGLSTDTQYF. DNA of the CDR3: TGTGCCAGCAGTTACTCGGGACTTAGCACAGATACGCAGTATTTT.

The chain links TRBV30 to TRBJ2-2; a possible D gene is TRBD2 (5 bases). The CDR3 length is 15 residues. Germline V gives CDR1 GTSNPN, CDR2 SVGIG (reference sequence). Trimming stripped 2 bases from V and 1 base from J, with 11 bases between. CDR3 residues: CAWSRLAMNTGELFF. CDR3 nucleotide sequence: TGTGCCTGGAGTAGATTAGCGATGAACACCGGGGAGCTGTTTTTT.

The chain links TRBV19 to TRBJ1-2; 8 bases align to TRBD1. Germline loops: CDR1 LNHDA, CDR2 SQIVND (reference sequence). J gave up 3 bases and V 7 bases, and 4 bases lay outside the gene matches. This CDR3 spans 13 amino acids. As DNA, the CDR3 is TGTGCCAGTACCTCGACAGGGGACTATGGCTACACCTTC. This sequence encodes CASTSTGDYGYTF.

Here the CDR3 DNA reads TGTGCCAGTAATACCGGGCGTCCAACCGGGGAGCTGTTTTTT. Protein sequence: CASNTGRPTGELFF. This sequence joins TRBV19 and TRBJ2-2, with D uncertain. The V end was cut by 7 bases, the J end by 5 bases, with 14 bases between. Germline loops: CDR1 LNHDA, CDR2 SQIVND (reference sequence). The CDR3 spans 14 residues.

The chain has TRBV30 and TRBJ1-5; 8 positions agree with TRBD1. V trimming: 0 bases; J trimming: 4 bases; junction bases outside the gene matches: 11. CDR1 and CDR2 from the germline V gene are GTSNPN and SVGIG (reference sequence). The CDR3 has 17 residues. In DNA, the CDR3 is TGTGCCTGGAGTGTTTCGAACCGGGACAGGAAAAATCAGCCCCAGCATTTT. Translating gives CAWSVSNRDRKNQPQHF. The full variable domain, with the rest looked up from reference TRBV30 and TRBJ1-5, is SQTIHQWPATLVQPVGSPLSLECTVEGTSNPNLYWYRQAAGRGLQLLFYSVGIGQISSEVPQNLSASRPQDRQFILSSKKLLLSDSGFYLCAWSVSNRDRKNQPQHFGDGTRLSIL.

The chain couples TRBV11-3 to TRBJ2-2; no clear D gene. This CDR3 is 14 amino acids long. Germline CDR1 is SGHNT and CDR2 is YENEEA. The V end lost 3 bases, the J end lost 1 base, and 6 bases lay between the germline ends. The CDR3 here is CASSFGRNTGELFF. The CDR3 DNA follows: TGTGCCAGCAGCTTTGGGCGGAACACCGGGGAGCTGTTTTTT.

This rearrangement joins TRBV28 to TRBJ2-7, with TRBD1 identical over 7 bases. Germline V lookup: CDR1 MDHEN, CDR2 SYDVKM. V was clipped by 8 bases and J by 0 bases; unmatched bases: 7. This CDR3 is built from 14 residues. Written as DNA, the CDR3 is TGTGCCAGCCGTTCCGGGACAGTCTCCTACGAGCAGTACTTC. This gives the protein CASRSGTVSYEQYF.

The V gene is TRBV5-1, the J gene TRBJ2-5; D call uncertain. The CDR3 runs 13 residues. Per germline, CDR1 SGHRS and CDR2 YFSETQ. Trimming left V 0 bases short and J 1 base short, with 4 bases between. The CDR3 reads CASSLGIQETQYF. The CDR3 DNA follows: TGCGCCAGCAGCTTGGGGATCCAAGAGACCCAGTACTTC.

In the case of this clone: Other DNA sequences from this sample encode an identical CDR3 as well. The chain recombines TRBV2 with TRBJ1-2, with a weak D call TRBD1 (5 bases). This CDR3 spans 13 amino acids. The V gene's germline CDR1 is SNHLY and CDR2 FYNNEI. V shed 7 bases and J shed 0 bases, with 9 bases lying between them. CDR3 in amino acids: CASKEGPNYGYTF. The CDR3 DNA reads as TGTGCCAGCAAAGAGGGGCCTAACTATGGCTACACCTTC.

The rearrangement links TRBV5-8 to TRBJ1-4, with 8 bases matching TRBD1. J lost 3 bases, V lost 7 bases, and 5 bases had no gene match. The CDR3 covers 14 residues. Germline-derived CDR1 and CDR2 are SGHTS and YDEGEE. DNA of the CDR3: TGTGCCAGCGGCCAGGGGGCTCCTAATGAAAAACTGTTTTTT. It codes for CASGQGAPNEKLFF.